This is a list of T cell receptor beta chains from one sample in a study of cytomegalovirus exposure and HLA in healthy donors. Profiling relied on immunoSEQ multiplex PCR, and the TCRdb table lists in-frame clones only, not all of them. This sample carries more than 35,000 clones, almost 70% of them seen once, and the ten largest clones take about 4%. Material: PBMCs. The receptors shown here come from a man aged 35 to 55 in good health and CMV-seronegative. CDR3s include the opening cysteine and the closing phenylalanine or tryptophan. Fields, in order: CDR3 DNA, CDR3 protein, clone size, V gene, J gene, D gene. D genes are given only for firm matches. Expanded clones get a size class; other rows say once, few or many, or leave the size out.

CDR3 DNA: TGTGCCAGCACTCGACGCACCGGGACAGTGGCCGAGCAGTACTTC
CDR3 protein: CASTRRTGTVAEQYF
clone size: NA
V gene: TRBV6-5
J gene: TRBJ2-7
D gene: TRBD1

CDR3 DNA: TGCGCCAGCAGCCAAGATGGAACAGGCGCGGGGAATTCACCCCTCCACTTT
CDR3 protein: CASSQDGTGAGNSPLHF
clone size: NA
V gene: TRBV4-1
J gene: TRBJ1-6
D gene: NA

CDR3 DNA: TGTGCCAGCAGTTTACCACCCAGTACCGGGGAGCTGTTTTTT
CDR3 protein: CASSLPPSTGELFF
clone size: NA
V gene: TRBV28
J gene: TRBJ2-2
D gene: NA

CDR3 DNA: TGTGCCAGTAGTATAGGTGACAGTCTCACTGAAGCTTTCTTT
CDR3 protein: CASSIGDSLTEAFF
clone size: NA
V gene: TRBV19
J gene: TRBJ1-1
D gene: NA

CDR3 DNA: TGCGCCAGCAGCCAGGGCACAGGGGCCCGAACTAATGAAAAACTGTTTTTT
CDR3 protein: CASSQGTGARTNEKLFF
clone size: NA
V gene: TRBV4-1
J gene: TRBJ1-4
D gene: TRBD1

CDR3 DNA: TGTGCCAGCAGTGCCCAGACAGGGGTGCACGAGCAGTACTTC
CDR3 protein: CASSAQTGVHEQYF
clone size: NA
V gene: TRBV25-1
J gene: TRBJ2-7
D gene: TRBD1

CDR3 DNA: TGTGCCAGCAGTGAAGTCGGATACTACGAGCAGTACTTC
CDR3 protein: CASSEVGYYEQYF
clone size: NA
V gene: TRBV6-1
J gene: TRBJ2-7
D gene: NA

CDR3 DNA: TGTGCCAGCAGCGTCTGGTCTAGCGGGGATAATGAGCAGTTCTTC
CDR3 protein: CASSVWSSGDNEQFF
clone size: NA
V gene: TRBV9
J gene: TRBJ2-1
D gene: TRBD2

CDR3 DNA: TGTGCCAGCAGTGACGGGGGGGTCTATAGCAATCAGCCCCAGCATTTT
CDR3 protein: CASSDGGVYSNQPQHF
clone size: NA
V gene: TRBV2
J gene: TRBJ1-5
D gene: NA

CDR3 DNA: TGTGCCAGCAGCCTCGGACAGGGGGCGGTCTATGGCTACACCTTC
CDR3 protein: CASSLGQGAVYGYTF
clone size: NA
V gene: TRBV7-2
J gene: TRBJ1-2
D gene: TRBD1

CDR3 DNA: TGTGCCGAGGTAACGAGCTCCTACAATGAGCAGTTCTTC
CDR3 protein: CAEVTSSYNEQFF
clone size: few
V gene: TRBV21-1
J gene: TRBJ2-1
D gene: NA

CDR3 DNA: TGTGCCAGCAGTGAGCCTTACTTCCTTAGCGACGTGGTAAATGAGCAGTTCTTC
CDR3 protein: CASSEPYFLSDVVNEQFF
clone size: NA
V gene: TRBV6-1
J gene: TRBJ2-1
D gene: NA

CDR3 DNA: TGTGCCTGGAGTTCCGGGACAGGGAAAAATGAGCAGTTCTTC
CDR3 protein: CAWSSGTGKNEQFF
clone size: NA
V gene: TRBV30
J gene: TRBJ2-1
D gene: TRBD1

CDR3 DNA: TGTGCCAGCAGCCCCGGGACAGGGAATGGCTACACCTTC
CDR3 protein: CASSPGTGNGYTF
clone size: NA
V gene: TRBV6-5
J gene: TRBJ1-2
D gene: TRBD1

CDR3 DNA: TGTGCGTCGAACACAGGGGGAGGAGGCTACACCTTC
CDR3 protein: CASNTGGGGYTF
clone size: NA
V gene: TRBV2
J gene: TRBJ1-2
D gene: TRBD1

CDR3 DNA: TGCGCCAGCAGCCAAGAAGGACAGGGAGGCACAGATACGCAGTATTTT
CDR3 protein: CASSQEGQGGTDTQYF
clone size: once
V gene: TRBV4-1
J gene: TRBJ2-3
D gene: TRBD1

CDR3 DNA: TGTGCCAGCAGTGGATTGATAGGCACAGATACGCAGTATTTT
CDR3 protein: CASSGLIGTDTQYF
clone size: NA
V gene: TRBV6-1
J gene: TRBJ2-3
D gene: NA

CDR3 DNA: TGTGCCAGCAGCTTTCGGTACGAGCAGTACTTC
CDR3 protein: CASSFRYEQYF
clone size: NA
V gene: TRBV7-2
J gene: TRBJ2-7
D gene: NA

CDR3 DNA: TGTGCCAGCAGTGAGACAGGGATGTTCCACGAGCAGTACTTC
CDR3 protein: CASSETGMFHEQYF
clone size: NA
V gene: TRBV2
J gene: TRBJ2-7
D gene: TRBD1

CDR3 DNA: TGTGCCAGCAGCTCGTCTCGAGAGACCCAGTACTTC
CDR3 protein: CASSSSRETQYF
clone size: NA
V gene: TRBV7-2
J gene: TRBJ2-5
D gene: NA

CDR3 DNA: TGTGCCACCAGCAGCGGAGGGCGGGAGACCCAGTACTTC
CDR3 protein: CATSSGGRETQYF
clone size: NA
V gene: TRBV15
J gene: TRBJ2-5
D gene: NA

CDR3 DNA: TGTGCCAGCAGCTGGACAGACCAGAATTCACCCCTCCACTTT
CDR3 protein: CASSWTDQNSPLHF
clone size: few
V gene: TRBV7-2
J gene: TRBJ1-6
D gene: NA

CDR3 DNA: TGTGCCAGCAGCTACGATGTCCGGGGCACTGAAGCTTTCTTT
CDR3 protein: CASSYDVRGTEAFF
clone size: NA
V gene: TRBV7-2
J gene: TRBJ1-1
D gene: NA

CDR3 DNA: TGTGCCAGCAGCTTGGGGGGAACAGGGGGGTACTATGGCTACACCTTC
CDR3 protein: CASSLGGTGGYYGYTF
clone size: few
V gene: TRBV5-4
J gene: TRBJ1-2
D gene: TRBD1

CDR3 DNA: TGCGCCAGCAGCCATAGGCTAGCGGGTTACGAGCAGTACTTC
CDR3 protein: CASSHRLAGYEQYF
clone size: NA
V gene: TRBV4-1
J gene: TRBJ2-7
D gene: TRBD2

CDR3 DNA: TGTGCCAGCAGCCCGGGGGGGGAACAGCCCCAGCATTTT
CDR3 protein: CASSPGGEQPQHF
clone size: NA
V gene: TRBV6-1
J gene: TRBJ1-5
D gene: NA

CDR3 DNA: TGTGCCAGCAGTTTACCCACAGGGATAGGGTATGGCTACACCTTC
CDR3 protein: CASSLPTGIGYGYTF
clone size: NA
V gene: TRBV28
J gene: TRBJ1-2
D gene: NA

CDR3 DNA: TGCGCCAGCAGCAGGGACGGGACAGGGAACAATGAGCAGTTCTTC
CDR3 protein: CASSRDGTGNNEQFF
clone size: NA
V gene: TRBV5-1
J gene: TRBJ2-1
D gene: TRBD1

CDR3 DNA: TGCGCCAGCAGCCACCCTGGCAGGGGTATGTACACTGAAGCTTTCTTT
CDR3 protein: CASSHPGRGMYTEAFF
clone size: NA
V gene: TRBV4-1
J gene: TRBJ1-1
D gene: NA

CDR3 DNA: TGTGCCAGCAGTCCCCCGGCGAACACCGGGGAGCTGTTTTTT
CDR3 protein: CASSPPANTGELFF
clone size: NA
V gene: TRBV25-1
J gene: TRBJ2-2
D gene: NA

CDR3 DNA: TGTGCCAGCAGCTTAACAGGGCCCACTGAAGCTTTCTTT
CDR3 protein: CASSLTGPTEAFF
clone size: few
V gene: TRBV11-2
J gene: TRBJ1-1
D gene: NA

CDR3 DNA: TGTGCCAGCAGCTTAGGCAGGACCTACGAGCAGTACTTC
CDR3 protein: CASSLGRTYEQYF
clone size: NA
V gene: TRBV7-6
J gene: TRBJ2-7
D gene: NA

CDR3 DNA: TGTGCCAGCAGCTCCCAAGACAGAGGTAGACCCCTCCACTTT
CDR3 protein: CASSSQDRGRPLHF
clone size: NA
V gene: TRBV5-4
J gene: TRBJ1-6
D gene: NA

CDR3 DNA: TGTGCCAGCATTACCGGCAGTCAGGGGTGGGACTATGGCTACACCTTC
CDR3 protein: CASITGSQGWDYGYTF
clone size: NA
V gene: TRBV2
J gene: TRBJ1-2
D gene: NA

CDR3 DNA: TGTGCCAGCAGCTTAGGGGTGGGGCGGACGGCAGATACGCAGTATTTT
CDR3 protein: CASSLGVGRTADTQYF
clone size: NA
V gene: TRBV7-8
J gene: TRBJ2-3
D gene: NA

CDR3 DNA: TGCAGCGCTTGGATGGAGTACGCTGAAGCTTTCTTT
CDR3 protein: CSAWMEYAEAFF
clone size: NA
V gene: TRBV29-1
J gene: TRBJ1-1
D gene: NA

CDR3 DNA: TGTGCCAGCAGTGAAGTCGGGGTAGGCCAAGAGACCCAGTACTTC
CDR3 protein: CASSEVGVGQETQYF
clone size: NA
V gene: TRBV2
J gene: TRBJ2-5
D gene: NA

CDR3 DNA: TGTGCCAGCAGCACCGGTGACAGGGTTGCTTTCTTT
CDR3 protein: CASSTGDRVAFF
clone size: NA
V gene: TRBV5-4
J gene: TRBJ1-1
D gene: TRBD1

CDR3 DNA: TGTGCCAGCAGGGGGACGGGGGGTTTATACGAGCAGTACTTC
CDR3 protein: CASRGTGGLYEQYF
clone size: NA
V gene: TRBV11-2
J gene: TRBJ2-7
D gene: TRBD2

CDR3 DNA: TGTGCCAGCAGTGAAGGGGGGGTTCACGGCTACACCTTC
CDR3 protein: CASSEGGVHGYTF
clone size: NA
V gene: TRBV6-1
J gene: TRBJ1-2
D gene: NA

CDR3 DNA: TGTGCCAGCAGCTCCTCCAGGGAGGGCGAGCAGTACTTC
CDR3 protein: CASSSSREGEQYF
clone size: NA
V gene: TRBV7-3
J gene: TRBJ2-7
D gene: TRBD2

CDR3 DNA: TGTGCCAGCAGCTTAGGTAGTACTGCAGATACGCAGTATTTT
CDR3 protein: CASSLGSTADTQYF
clone size: NA
V gene: TRBV7-2
J gene: TRBJ2-3
D gene: NA

CDR3 DNA: TGTGCCTGGAGTAAAGGGGTGAGCTCTGGAAACACCATATATTTT
CDR3 protein: CAWSKGVSSGNTIYF
clone size: NA
V gene: TRBV30
J gene: TRBJ1-3
D gene: NA

CDR3 DNA: TGTGCCAGCACCCCAGGGGAAGTGACTGAAGCTTTCTTT
CDR3 protein: CASTPGEVTEAFF
clone size: few
V gene: TRBV4-2
J gene: TRBJ1-1
D gene: NA

CDR3 DNA: TGCGCCAGCAGCCAGGAACCCGGGACAGGGGGTACGGGAAACACCATATATTTT
CDR3 protein: CASSQEPGTGGTGNTIYF
clone size: NA
V gene: TRBV5-1
J gene: TRBJ1-3
D gene: TRBD1